These T cell receptor beta chains were read from a single sample in a study of blood T cell repertoires in COVID-19. The method was immunoSEQ multiplex PCR; TCRdb's version includes in-frame clones alone and lacks a portion of them. The sample yields roughly 100,000 clones, 60% to 85% seen once. The sequenced sample consisted of peripheral blood. These receptor sequences come from a man older than 75 with COVID-19, enrolled during active disease. CDR3s include the opening cysteine and the closing phenylalanine or tryptophan. D genes are given only for firm matches.

len: 14
d_gene: TRBD2
j_gene: TRBJ2-1
v_gene: TRBV7-3
CDR3aa: CASSSSGSYNEQFF
CDR3nt: TGTGCCAGCAGCTCAAGCGGGAGCTACAATGAGCAGTTCTTC

len: 15
d_gene: TRBD1
j_gene: TRBJ1-1
v_gene: TRBV6-6
CDR3aa: CASSSTGTGLTEAFF
CDR3nt: TGTGCCAGCAGTTCCACAGGGACAGGTCTCACTGAAGCTTTCTTT

len: 19
d_gene: TRBD2
j_gene: TRBJ2-3
v_gene: TRBV7-3
CDR3aa: CASSLQGAGTSDPTDTQYF
CDR3nt: TGTGCCAGCAGCCTCCAAGGGGCCGGGACTAGCGACCCCACAGATACGCAGTATTTT

len: 13
d_gene: -
j_gene: TRBJ1-5
v_gene: TRBV19
CDR3aa: CASMGGTNQPQHF
CDR3nt: TGTGCCAGTATGGGGGGAACCAATCAGCCCCAGCATTTT

len: 16
d_gene: -
j_gene: TRBJ2-1
v_gene: TRBV27
CDR3aa: CASSPRTPGSYNEQFF
CDR3nt: TGTGCCAGCAGTCCCCGGACTCCCGGATCCTACAATGAGCAGTTCTTC

len: 16
d_gene: -
j_gene: TRBJ2-5
v_gene: TRBV12-5
CDR3aa: CASGRGGGGWEETQYF
CDR3nt: TGTGCTAGTGGCCGCGGGGGCGGCGGGTGGGAAGAGACCCAGTACTTC

len: 17
d_gene: TRBD2
j_gene: TRBJ2-3
v_gene: TRBV5-8
CDR3aa: CASSLGIGGRSADTQYF
CDR3nt: TGTGCCAGCAGCTTGGGAATCGGCGGGAGGTCGGCAGATACGCAGTATTTT

len: 12
d_gene: -
j_gene: TRBJ1-1
v_gene: TRBV19
CDR3aa: CASSLWSEVFVF
CDR3nt: TGTGCCAGTAGTTTGTGGTCAGAAGTTTTCGTCTTT

len: 15
d_gene: TRBD2
j_gene: TRBJ2-1
v_gene: TRBV9
CDR3aa: CASSVGAGGPYEQFF
CDR3nt: TGTGCCAGCAGCGTAGGAGCGGGAGGGCCCTATGAGCAGTTCTTC

len: 13
d_gene: -
j_gene: TRBJ1-2
v_gene: TRBV28
CDR3aa: CASSLPGGSGYTF
CDR3nt: TGTGCCAGCAGCTTACCGGGGGGATCTGGCTACACCTTC

len: 15
d_gene: TRBD2
j_gene: TRBJ2-7
v_gene: TRBV18
CDR3aa: CASSPQTSGSHEQYF
CDR3nt: TGTGCCAGCTCACCACAGACTAGCGGGAGTCACGAGCAGTACTTC

len: 13
d_gene: -
j_gene: TRBJ2-1
v_gene: TRBV19
CDR3aa: CASSWVSGNEQFF
CDR3nt: TGTGCCAGTAGTTGGGTTTCGGGCAATGAGCAGTTCTTC